Presented here are 26 T cell receptor beta chains from one specimen sequenced in a study of blood T cell repertoires in COVID-19. The method was immunoSEQ multiplex PCR; TCRdb's version includes in-frame clones alone and lacks a portion of them. Of 230,000 or so clones in the sample, roughly 80% were seen once. Sequenced input: peripheral blood. The source is a human donor in a cohort sampled during active COVID-19.

The V call is TRBV6-5, the J call TRBJ2-7; possible D gene TRBD2, 6 bases. Trimming shortened V by 4 bases and J by 5 bases, and 9 bases separated the two germline ends. Germline CDR1 MNHEY, CDR2 SVGAGI. This CDR3 is 12 amino acids long. This CDR3 reads CASSSGLNEQYF. The CDR3, as DNA: TGTGCCAGCAGTTCCGGACTAAACGAGCAGTACTTC.

The chain links TRBV5-1 to TRBJ1-6; 10 positions match TRBD1. Germline assignment: CDR1 SGHRS and CDR2 YFSETQ. This CDR3 is built from 16 residues. V lost 4 bases and J lost 7; bases outside the gene matches: 8. CDR3 loop: CASSQTGQGSNSPLHF. The CDR3 DNA sequence: TGCGCCAGCAGCCAAACGGGACAGGGGTCAAATTCACCCCTCCACTTT.

This rearrangement joins TRBV28 to TRBJ2-1, with 12 bases matching TRBD2. Germline CDR1 reads MDHEN; CDR2 reads SYDVKM. The CDR3 has 14 residues. The junction had 3 bases not matched to a gene; V was cut back by 8 bases and J by 4 bases. CDR3 sequence (DNA): TGTGCCAGCCGACTAGCGGGAGTGTACAATGAGCAGTTCTTC. Its translation: CASRLAGVYNEQFF. The variable domain in full, completed from reference TRBV28 and TRBJ2-1, reads DVKVTQSSRYLVKRTGEKVFLECVQDMDHENMFWYRQDPGLGLRLIYFSYDVKMKEKGDIPEGYSVSREKKERFSLILESASTNQTSMYLCASRLAGVYNEQFFGPGTRLTVL.

This sequence joins TRBV9 and TRBJ2-2; TRBD1 agrees at 9 bases. The J segment lost 2 bases and the V segment lost 4 bases, leaving 6 bases of the junction unmatched. This CDR3 has 16 amino acids. The germline gives CDR1 SGDLS, CDR2 YYNGEE. The CDR3 is CASSYRDRVNTGELFF. The CDR3 DNA sequence: TGTGCCAGCAGCTACCGGGACAGGGTAAACACCGGGGAGCTGTTTTTT.

This chain joins TRBV3-1 (or the pseudogene TRBV3-2) and TRBJ1-2; 10 bases fit TRBD1. This CDR3 is built from 15 residues. Germline trimming cut 4 bases from V and 5 bases from J; bases unmatched to any gene: 7. The V gene's germline CDR1 is LGHDT and CDR2 YNNKEL (reference sequence). CDR3 loop: CASSLWTGGGYGYTF. In nucleotides, the CDR3 is TGTGCCAGCAGCCTTTGGACAGGGGGAGGTTATGGCTACACCTTC.

The V and J genes are TRBV12-3 or TRBV12-4 and TRBJ2-5, with D possibly TRBD1 on 6 matching bases. The V end was cut by 8 bases, the J end by 1 base, with 11 bases between. The CDR3 is 13 amino acids. In nucleotides, the CDR3 is TGTGCCAGCCGTAGGACAGCCCAAGAGACCCAGTACTTC. Amino acids: CASRRTAQETQYF.

J is TRBJ1-6 and V is TRBV7-9; 8 nucleotides align to TRBD1. V shed 3 bases and J 10 bases; nucleotides not matched to a gene: 8. The CDR3 has 15 amino acids. CDR1 is SEHNR and CDR2 is FQNEAQ in the germline V gene (reference sequence). In DNA form, the CDR3 reads TGTGCCAGCAGCTTCCTCGGACAGGGTAAATCACCCCTCCACTTT. Translation gives CASSFLGQGKSPLHF.

The rearrangement links TRBV12-3 or TRBV12-4 to TRBJ2-7, with 7 bases fitting TRBD1. The trim removed 4 bases at V and 6 bases at J, leaving 0 bases unmatched. This CDR3 is built from 11 residues. The CDR3 DNA sequence: TGTGCCAGCAGTTCAGGGGGCGAGCAGTACTTC. It codes for CASSSGGEQYF.

This clone was recorded only once. The chain carries TRBV30 and TRBJ1-1, with a possible D match to TRBD1 (5 bases). The CDR3 extends over 14 amino acids. Germline V lookup: CDR1 GTSNPN, CDR2 SVGIG (reference sequence). The V gene lost 3 bases and the J gene lost 3 bases, with 14 bases spanning the gap. The CDR3 protein is CAWRGRGGYTEAFF. The CDR3 DNA is TGTGCCTGGAGGGGGCGGGGAGGGTACACTGAAGCTTTCTTT.

The J gene is TRBJ2-7, the V gene TRBV14; a possible D gene is TRBD1 (6 bases). CDR1 SGHDN and CDR2 FVKESK come from the germline V gene. Trimming removed 4 bases at V and 3 bases at J, with 13 bases between. This CDR3 spans 14 amino acids. The CDR3 here is CASSLQGPRYEQYF. DNA for the CDR3: TGTGCCAGCAGCCTACAGGGCCCTCGCTACGAGCAGTACTTC.

The chain joins TRBV5-8 to TRBJ2-7; D is perhaps TRBD1 (5 bases). This CDR3 spans 16 amino acids. The V and J ends lost 1 base and 1 base respectively, with 15 bases between them. Germline CDR1 and CDR2: SGHTS and YDEGEE. The chain's CDR3 is CASSLPPGKVSYEQYF. For the CDR3, the DNA is TGTGCCAGCAGCTTGCCCCCAGGGAAGGTTTCCTACGAGCAGTACTTC. Supplemented by reference TRBV5-8 and TRBJ2-7, the full variable domain reads EAGVTQSPTHLIKTRGQQATLRCSPISGHTSVYWYQQALGLGLQFLLWYDEGEERNRGNFPPRFSGRQFPNYSSELNVNALELEDSALYLCASSLPPGKVSYEQYFGPGTRLTVT.

This chain joins TRBV29-1 and TRBJ1-3; D might be TRBD1 (5 bases). The CDR3 is 14 residues long. Trimming pared 8 bases from V and 0 bases from J, leaving 14 bases between. The V gene's germline CDR1 is SQVTM and CDR2 ANQGSEA. The CDR3 DNA sequence: TGCAGCATCGAGACAGCCAACTCTGGAAACACCATATATTTT. This translates into CSIETANSGNTIYF.

The chain employs TRBV24-1 and TRBJ1-5; TRBD1 might be the D (6 bases). CDR1 is KGHDR, CDR2 SFDVKD, per germline. Trimming shortened V by 3 bases and J by 9 bases, and 26 bases separated the two germline ends. The CDR3 covers 18 residues. The CDR3 DNA reads TGTGCCACCAGTGATCCAGTATCGGGGGGGCAGGTTGGATCGCCCCAGCATTTT. This encodes CATSDPVSGGQVGSPQHF.

The chain links TRBV6-5 to TRBJ1-1; TRBD1 might be the D (6 bases). Germline-derived CDR1 and CDR2 are MNHEY and SVGAGI. The V end was cut by 9 bases, the J end by 1 base, with 15 bases between. The CDR3 spans 14 residues. Written as DNA, the CDR3 is TGTGCCAGTCGAATTCTACAGGGGAACACTGAAGCTTTCTTT. Translation gives CASRILQGNTEAFF.

Written as DNA, the CDR3 is TGTGCCAGCAGCTTACAGGGCCCACAGGGGAATTCACCCCTCCACTTT. Translated: CASSLQGPQGNSPLHF. J is TRBJ1-6 and V is TRBV7-2, with 7 nucleotides matching TRBD1. Germline CDR1 and CDR2: SGHTA and FQGNSA. The ends lost 2 bases at V and 7 bases at J; junction bases unmatched: 8. The CDR3 totals 16 residues. Combining the CDR3 with reference TRBV7-2 and TRBJ1-6 gives the whole variable domain GAGVSQSPSNKVTEKGKDVELRCDPISGHTALYWYRQSLGQGLEFLIYFQGNSAPDKSGLPSDRFSAERTGGSVSTLTIQRTQQEDSAVYLCASSLQGPQGNSPLHFGNGTRLTVT.

The J gene is TRBJ1-1, the V gene TRBV4-1; 7 bases agree with TRBD1. CDR1 MGHRA and CDR2 YSYEKL come from the germline V gene. This CDR3 has 16 residues. After removal of 3 bases from V and 1 base from J, the junction contained 8 bases not matched to a gene. The DNA for the CDR3 is TGCGCCAGCAGCCACGCCCCGGGACAGACGAACACTGAAGCTTTCTTT. Translating gives CASSHAPGQTNTEAFF.

This clone showed up just a few times. V gene TRBV27 combines with J gene TRBJ1-5; D remains unclear. The V and J ends lost 0 bases and 0 bases respectively, with 6 bases between them. This CDR3 spans 15 amino acids. In germline, CDR1 is MNHEY, CDR2 SMNVEV (reference sequence). CDR3 sequence: CASSLSRYSNQPQHF. CDR3 coding DNA: TGTGCCAGCAGTTTATCGCGTTATAGCAATCAGCCCCAGCATTTT.

The chain recombines TRBV2 with TRBJ2-7; 9 nucleotides align to TRBD1. The CDR3 loop spans 14 amino acids. The germline gives CDR1 SNHLY, CDR2 FYNNEI. With V trimmed by 4 bases and J by 0 bases, 1 base remained unmatched. The CDR3 sequence is CASSGGQGSYEQYF. The CDR3 DNA follows: TGTGCCAGCAGTGGGGGACAGGGCTCCTACGAGCAGTACTTC.

The gene calls are TRBV12-3 or TRBV12-4 and TRBJ1-6, with D possibly matching TRBD1 (5 bases). V lost 7 bases to trimming and J lost 3 bases, with 7 bases between them. CDR3 size: 13 residues. The CDR3 here is CASTRGYNSPLHF. CDR3 nucleotide sequence: TGTGCCAGCACAAGGGGCTATAATTCACCCCTCCACTTT.

This clone was seen only once. This CDR3 is CASSQADRGYEQYF. The CDR3 DNA follows: TGTGCCAGCAGCCAAGCGGACAGGGGCTACGAGCAGTACTTC. The V call is TRBV4-2, the J call TRBJ2-7; 9 bases are shared with TRBD1. The germline V gene has CDR1 LGHNA and CDR2 YNFKEQ. Trimming took 1 base from V and 3 from J; bases not matched to a gene: 1. CDR3 length equals 14 residues.

To note about this clone: The same CDR3 is also encoded by other DNA sequences in this sample. The CDR3 nucleotides are TGTGCCAGCAGCTTACAGGGCGTCTCCTACGAGCAGTACTTC. Translation gives CASSLQGVSYEQYF. This chain links TRBV7-9 with TRBJ2-7, with D maybe TRBD1 (5 bases). The CDR3 length is 14 residues. Germline lookup yields CDR1 SEHNR and CDR2 FQNEAQ (reference sequence). The V end was cut by 2 bases, the J end by 0 bases, with 8 bases between.

The chain has TRBV2 and TRBJ2-1, with 14 bases identical to TRBD2. V was pared by 6 bases and J by 6 bases, with 4 bases of the junction left unmatched. CDR3 length: 15 amino acids. Germline V gene data show CDR1 as SNHLY and CDR2 as FYNNEI. The chain's CDR3 is CASRAGTSGSNEQFF. Here the CDR3 DNA reads TGTGCCAGCAGAGCCGGGACTAGCGGGAGCAATGAGCAGTTCTTC.

The J gene is TRBJ1-2, the V gene TRBV28; unclear D gene. Germline V lookup: CDR1 MDHEN, CDR2 SYDVKM. Trimming removed 3 bases at V and 1 base at J, with 12 bases between. The CDR3 contains 15 residues. The CDR3 loop reads CASSFPIPFNYGYTF. The CDR3 nucleotides read TGTGCCAGCAGTTTTCCTATTCCGTTTAACTATGGCTACACCTTC.

This clone occurred once. V usage is TRBV7-2 and J usage is TRBJ1-5, with D tentatively TRBD1 (5 bases). There are 13 residues in the CDR3. CDR1 is SGHTA and CDR2 is FQGNSA in the germline V gene. With 0 bases removed from V and 5 bases from J, the gap between germline ends came to 5 bases. DNA for the CDR3: TGTGCCAGCAGCTTAGCGGGGCATCAGCCCCAGCATTTT. It encodes CASSLAGHQPQHF.

CDR3 sequence reads: CASSQDQGRAHTEAFF. CDR3 bases: TGCGCCAGCAGCCAAGATCAGGGAAGGGCGCACACTGAAGCTTTCTTT. V usage is TRBV4-1 and J usage is TRBJ1-1; TRBD1 is a possible D gene (5 bases). CDR1 is MGHRA, CDR2 YSYEKL, per germline. Trimming took off 0 bases at V and 3 bases at J, with 14 bases between the two ends. The CDR3 runs 16 residues.

This clone was detected a few times. V usage is TRBV24-1 and J usage is TRBJ2-1; 8 bases agree with TRBD2. The CDR3 is 15 residues long. Germline CDR1 reads KGHDR; CDR2 reads SFDVKD. V was clipped by 9 bases and J by 5 bases; unmatched bases: 11. This chain's CDR3 is CATSRGGLDHNEQFF. For the CDR3, the DNA is TGTGCCACCTCCCGGGGGGGACTAGACCACAATGAGCAGTTCTTC.